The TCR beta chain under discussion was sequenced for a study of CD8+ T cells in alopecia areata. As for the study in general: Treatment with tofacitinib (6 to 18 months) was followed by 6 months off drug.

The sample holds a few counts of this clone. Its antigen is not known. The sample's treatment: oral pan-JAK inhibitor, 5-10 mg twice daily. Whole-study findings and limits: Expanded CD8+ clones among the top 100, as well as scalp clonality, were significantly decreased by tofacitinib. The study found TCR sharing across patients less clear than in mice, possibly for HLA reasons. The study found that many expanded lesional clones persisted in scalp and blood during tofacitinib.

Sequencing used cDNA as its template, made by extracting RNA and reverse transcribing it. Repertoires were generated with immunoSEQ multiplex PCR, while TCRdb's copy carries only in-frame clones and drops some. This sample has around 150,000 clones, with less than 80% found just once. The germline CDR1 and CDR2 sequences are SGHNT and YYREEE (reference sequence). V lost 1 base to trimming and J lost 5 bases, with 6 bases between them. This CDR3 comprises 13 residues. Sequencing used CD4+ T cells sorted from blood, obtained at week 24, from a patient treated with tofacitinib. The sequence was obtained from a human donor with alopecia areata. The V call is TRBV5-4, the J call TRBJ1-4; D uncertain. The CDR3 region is CASSLNKNEKLFF. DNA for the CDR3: TGTGCCAGCAGCTTGAACAAGAATGAAAAACTGTTTTTT. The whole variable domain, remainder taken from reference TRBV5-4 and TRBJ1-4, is ETGVTQSPTHLIKTRGQQVTLRCSSQSGHNTVSWYQQALGQGPQFIFQYYREEENGRGNFPPRFSGLQFPNYSSELNVNALELDDSALYLCASSLNKNEKLFFGSGTQLSVL.